A selection of T cell receptor beta chains follows, all from one sample in a study of T cells in Graves' hyperthyroidism and ophthalmopathy. MiXCR, run by TCRdb on the multiplex PCR reads, gives a single entry per CDR3 protein. Of approximately 640,000 distinct CDR3 sequences listed, about 16% were seen once; the top ten hold less than 4.5%. Specimen: blood. All receptors derive from a woman aged 25-40 years with Graves' hyperthyroidism. Both conserved end residues are part of each CDR3. Each record gives: CDR3 protein, CDR3 DNA, V gene, clone size, D gene, J gene. A D gene is named only where the DNA matches it firmly. Size values are once, few and many counts, or a class for expanded clones, and some rows have none.

CDR3aa: CASSIDPANNEQFF; CDR3nt: TGTGCCAGTAGTATAGATCCAGCTAACAATGAGCAGTTCTTC; v_gene: TRBV19; abundance: .; d_gene: .; j_gene: TRBJ2-1
CDR3aa: CASSGLAGGEGEQYF; CDR3nt: TGTGCCAGCAGCGGGCTAGCGGGGGGTGAGGGCGAGCAGTACTTC; v_gene: TRBV2; abundance: many; d_gene: TRBD2; j_gene: TRBJ2-7
CDR3aa: CASSEPRDGEHTEAFF; CDR3nt: TGTGCCAGCAGTGAACCCCGGGACGGAGAACACACTGAAGCTTTCTTT; v_gene: TRBV6-1; abundance: many; d_gene: .; j_gene: TRBJ1-1
CDR3aa: CSARRTAGEQYF; CDR3nt: TGCAGTGCTCGAAGGACGGCTGGCGAGCAGTACTTC; v_gene: TRBV20-1; abundance: many; d_gene: .; j_gene: TRBJ2-7
CDR3aa: CASSLAGLAVKSSRFNEQFF; CDR3nt: TGTGCCAGCAGCTTGGCGGGACTAGCGGTCAAGAGCTCCCGGTTCAATGAGCAGTTCTTC; v_gene: TRBV5-8; abundance: .; d_gene: TRBD2; j_gene: TRBJ2-1
CDR3aa: CASSPGTGGNTEAFF; CDR3nt: TGCGCCAGCAGCCCCGGGACAGGGGGGAACACTGAAGCTTTCTTT; v_gene: TRBV5-1; abundance: .; d_gene: TRBD1; j_gene: TRBJ1-1
CDR3aa: CASSRGQASYNSPLHF; CDR3nt: TGTGCCAGCAGCCGGGGACAGGCTTCCTATAATTCACCCCTCCACTTT; v_gene: TRBV11-2; abundance: .; d_gene: TRBD1; j_gene: TRBJ1-6
CDR3aa: CASRTGVEQFF; CDR3nt: TGTGCCAGCAGGACAGGGGTTGAGCAGTTCTTC; v_gene: TRBV6-1; abundance: few; d_gene: TRBD1; j_gene: TRBJ2-1
CDR3aa: CASRVAIRGNEQFF; CDR3nt: TGTGCTAGTCGGGTCGCCATCCGCGGGAATGAGCAGTTCTTC; v_gene: TRBV12-5; abundance: many; d_gene: .; j_gene: TRBJ2-1
CDR3aa: CASSLSPGQGGGYTF; CDR3nt: TGTGCCAGCAGCTTATCCCCTGGGCAGGGTGGAGGCTACACCTTC; v_gene: TRBV7-3; abundance: .; d_gene: .; j_gene: TRBJ1-2
CDR3aa: CASSQRGSGANYGYTF; CDR3nt: TGTGCCAGCAGCCAGCGGGGCTCAGGGGCTAACTATGGCTACACCTTC; v_gene: TRBV3-1; abundance: .; d_gene: .; j_gene: TRBJ1-2
CDR3aa: CASSHRENTGELFF; CDR3nt: TGTGCCAGCTCACACCGGGAAAACACCGGGGAGCTGTTTTTT; v_gene: TRBV18; abundance: .; d_gene: .; j_gene: TRBJ2-2
CDR3aa: CASSPPLQGFYEQYF; CDR3nt: TGTGCCAGCTCACCACCGCTCCAGGGGTTCTACGAGCAGTACTTC; v_gene: TRBV18; abundance: many; d_gene: .; j_gene: TRBJ2-7
CDR3aa: CASSPKDRGGDAQYF; CDR3nt: TGTGCCAGCAGCCCTAAGGACAGGGGGGGAGATGCGCAGTATTTT; v_gene: TRBV7-9; abundance: .; d_gene: TRBD1; j_gene: TRBJ2-3
CDR3aa: CSAPKITSGRGEQFF; CDR3nt: TGCAGTGCTCCTAAGATCACTAGCGGGAGGGGTGAGCAGTTCTTC; v_gene: TRBV20-1; abundance: many; d_gene: TRBD2; j_gene: TRBJ2-1
CDR3aa: CSARGLAVSYEQYF; CDR3nt: TGCAGTGCTAGAGGGCTTGCGGTCTCCTACGAGCAGTACTTC; v_gene: TRBV20-1; abundance: many; d_gene: .; j_gene: TRBJ2-7
CDR3aa: CASSRYYEQYF; CDR3nt: TGTGCCAGCAGCCGCTACTACGAGCAGTACTTC; v_gene: TRBV28; abundance: many; d_gene: .; j_gene: TRBJ2-7
CDR3aa: CASSETAADIQYF; CDR3nt: TGTGCCAGCAGTGAGACAGCCGCCGACATTCAGTACTTC; v_gene: TRBV6-1; abundance: .; d_gene: .; j_gene: TRBJ2-4
CDR3aa: CASMRTPGPAFF; CDR3nt: TGTGCCAGCATGCGGACTCCAGGTCCAGCTTTCTTT; v_gene: TRBV6-1; abundance: many; d_gene: .; j_gene: TRBJ1-1
CDR3aa: CASSPRTSSETQYF; CDR3nt: TGTGCCAGCTCACCTAGGACTAGCTCAGAGACCCAGTACTTC; v_gene: TRBV18; abundance: few; d_gene: TRBD2; j_gene: TRBJ2-5